Listed here are 12 T cell receptor beta chains from one sample, sequenced in a study of Tregs in tolerant kidney transplant recipients. Using immunoSEQ multiplex PCR, the repertoire was profiled, and TCRdb retains in-frame clones only, with some absent. This table lists 14,000 or so clones. The nonmyeloablative bone marrow transplants came from related graft donors, with transient mixed chimerism. Sequencing was performed on CD8+ T cells from blood (PBMCs), taken 6 months after the transplant. Receptors originate from a human patient who received a combined kidney and bone marrow transplant. Some T cells may have come from the graft donor.

About this clone: The sequenced fragment ends 3 residues before the CDR3 boundary, so the rest is inferred from the germline J gene. This chain links TRBV29-1 with TRBJ2-1; D unresolved. V was shortened by 3 bases and J by 2 bases, with 8 bases between the two germline ends. The CDR3 extends over 13 amino acids. Germline CDR1 reads SQVTM; CDR2 reads ANQGSEA. The sequenced part of the CDR3 DNA is TGCAGCGTTGATGAAGCGACCTACAATGAG. This codes for CSVDEATYNE. The full-length CDR3 reads as CSVDEATYNEQFF.

Remarks on this clone: At one end the junction does not follow the germline gene, possibly because of a read error. The observed sequence ends 3 residues before the CDR3 terminus, with the missing tail filled in from the germline J gene. The rearrangement links TRBV5-6 to TRBJ2-1; unclear D gene. Germline V gives CDR1 SGHDT, CDR2 YYEEEE. The CDR3 contains 13 residues. CDR3 region: CANSFEAYNEQFF. CDR3 DNA, as far as it was read: TGTGCCAACAGCTTTGAGGCCTACAATGAG.

Worth noting for this clone: From the germline J gene comes the end of the CDR3, since the read stops 3 residues before it. The chain couples TRBV14 to TRBJ2-3; a possible D gene is TRBD2 (5 bases). The CDR3 length is 13 residues. CDR1 and CDR2 from the germline V gene are SGHDN and FVKESK. V shed 1 base and J shed 6 bases, with 8 bases lying between them. CDR3 loop: CASSQVLVDTQYF. The covered CDR3 bases are TGTGCCAGCAGCCAAGTACTAGTGGATACG.

As concerns this clone: The observed sequence ends 3 residues before the CDR3 terminus, with the missing tail filled in from the germline J gene. This sequence joins TRBV11-2 and TRBJ1-5, with 9 bases identical to TRBD1. The CDR3 totals 15 residues. The V gene's germline CDR1 is SGHAT and CDR2 FQNNGV. V lost 1 base and J lost 6; bases outside the gene matches: 4. The CDR3 DNA, read in part, is TGTGCCAGCAGCTTAGGGACAGGGGTTATTCAGCCC. Residues: CASSLGTGVIQP. The entire CDR3 sequence reads CASSLGTGVIQPQHF.

Details on this clone: The read ends 3 residues before the CDR3 terminus; that terminus is restored from the germline J gene. The rearrangement links TRBV5-6 to TRBJ1-2, with D unresolved. This CDR3 contains 14 residues. Germline CDR1 SGHDT, CDR2 YYEEEE. CDR3 sequence reads: CASSLERQALGYTF. The sequenced part of the CDR3 DNA is TGTGCCAGCAGCTTGGAGAGGCAGGCGTTGGGC.

With respect to this clone: The CDR3 extends 3 residues past the end of the read, so its final part is completed from the germline J gene. The chain couples TRBV2 to TRBJ1-5, with TRBD1 matching 7 bases. CDR3 size: 16 residues. Germline-derived CDR1 and CDR2 are SNHLY and FYNNEI. Losses at the gene ends were 8 bases for V and 0 bases for J; bases not matched to a gene: 10. CDR3 residues: CASSQIGQDSNQPQHF. Incomplete CDR3 DNA: TGTGCCAGCTCCCAGATAGGACAGGATAGCAATCAGCCC.

Turning to this clone: The read is 3 residues too short to cover the CDR3 end, so that end is filled in from the germline J gene. V usage is TRBV4-1 and J usage is TRBJ1-1; no clear D gene. In germline, CDR1 is MGHRA, CDR2 YSYEKL. The CDR3 runs to 14 residues. V was shortened by 3 bases and J by 1 base, with 9 bases between the two germline ends. CDR3 in amino acids: CASSQEPGNTEAFF. CDR3 DNA, as far as it was read: TGCGCCAGCAGCCAGGAACCAGGGAACACTGAA.

The CDR3 reads CASSRSTSGRGTQYF. The CDR3 DNA, read in part, is TGTGCCAGCAGTCGAAGTACTAGCGGGAGGGGTACG. The chain uses TRBV14 and TRBJ2-3; 13 nucleotides match TRBD2. With the read ending 3 residues before the CDR3 end, the germline J gene is used to fill in that end. V trimming: 6 bases; J trimming: 8 bases; junction bases outside the gene matches: 8. CDR3 length equals 15 residues. Germline V gives CDR1 SGHDN, CDR2 FVKESK.

A word on this clone: Read coverage stops 3 residues before the CDR3 terminus; the germline J gene supplies the remainder. The chain combines TRBV2 with TRBJ2-7; D is perhaps TRBD2 (6 bases). The length of the CDR3 is 11 residues. With 6 bases removed from V and 5 bases from J, the gap between germline ends came to 8 bases. CDR1 and CDR2 (germline): SNHLY, FYNNEI. Incomplete CDR3 DNA: TGTGCCAGCAGGGGACTGGACGAG. Residues: CASRGLDE. The full CDR3 reads CASRGLDEQYF.

This chain's CDR3 is CASSDEQGVNGYTF. Incomplete CDR3 DNA: TGTGCCAGCAGTGACGAACAGGGGGTTAATGGC. The chain combines TRBV2 with TRBJ1-2; TRBD1 aligns across 8 bases. The CDR3 end lies 3 residues beyond the end of the read and is filled in from the germline J gene. The junction had 6 bases not matched to a gene; V was cut back by 3 bases and J by 6 bases. The CDR3 contains 14 residues. Germline values: CDR1 SNHLY, CDR2 FYNNEI.

With respect to this clone: The read gets to within 3 residues of the CDR3 end, and the germline J gene fills in the rest. The chain couples TRBV20-1 to TRBJ2-1, with TRBD1 matching 7 bases. CDR1 DFQATT and CDR2 SNEGSKA come from the germline V gene (reference sequence). The J segment lost 6 bases and the V segment lost 6 bases, leaving 5 bases of the junction unmatched. The CDR3 loop spans 12 amino acids. The part of the CDR3 DNA that was read is TGCAGTGCAGCACACAGGGGCAATGAG. Protein product: CSAAHRGNE. The CDR3 in full is CSAAHRGNEQFF.

This clone registers medium-sized (0.01 to 0.1%) by frequency. The read halts 3 residues ahead of the CDR3 end, with the missing end drawn from the germline J gene. The chain uses TRBV29-1 and TRBJ2-3; 8 bases fit TRBD1. CDR3 length: 16 amino acids. Germline CDR1 is SQVTM and CDR2 is ANQGSEA. Trimming removed 4 bases from V and 0 bases from J; junction bases left unmatched: 9. CDR3 sequence reads: CSVVRDRFSSTDTQYF. CDR3 DNA, as far as it was read: TGCAGCGTTGTCCGGGACAGGTTTTCAAGCACAGATACG.